This T cell receptor (beta chain) appears in the sequencing data of a study of blood T cell repertoires in COVID-19. Study context: The United States, Italy and Spain supplied acute and convalescent COVID-19 samples.

The CDR3 covers 11 residues. V lost 6 bases and J lost 2, with 4 bases in between. Looked up from germline, CDR1 is MNHEY and CDR2 is SVGAGI. This clone appeared once. Using immunoSEQ multiplex PCR, the repertoire was profiled, and TCRdb retains in-frame clones only, with some absent. The profile shows a few hundred thousand clones, more than 80% of them singletons. The sequencing input was PBMCs or T cells enriched from blood (not recorded which). This clonotype originated in a man aged 35-49 years who had recovered from COVID-19. This chain connects TRBV6-5 to TRBJ1-2; D unclear. This CDR3 is CASRLNYGYTF. The DNA for the CDR3 is TGTGCCAGCAGGTTAAACTATGGCTACACCTTC.